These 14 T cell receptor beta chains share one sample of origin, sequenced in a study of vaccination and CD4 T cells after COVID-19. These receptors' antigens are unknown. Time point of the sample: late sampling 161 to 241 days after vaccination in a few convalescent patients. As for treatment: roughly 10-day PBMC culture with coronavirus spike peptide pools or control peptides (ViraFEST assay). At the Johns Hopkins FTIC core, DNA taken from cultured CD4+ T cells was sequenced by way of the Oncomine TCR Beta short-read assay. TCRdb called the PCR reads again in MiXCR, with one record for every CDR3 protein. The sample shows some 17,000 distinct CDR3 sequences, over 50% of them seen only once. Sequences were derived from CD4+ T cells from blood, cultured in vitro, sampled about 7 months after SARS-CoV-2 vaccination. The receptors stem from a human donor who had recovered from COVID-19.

The CDR3 sequence: CASSLRFANTGELFF. CDR3 nucleotide sequence: TGTGCCAGCAGCTTAAGGTTCGCGAACACCGGGGAGCTGTTTTTT. The V gene is TRBV7-9, the J gene TRBJ2-2; D is ambiguous. The CDR3 is made up of 15 amino acids. Trimming left V 2 bases short and J 0 bases short, with 7 bases between. Germline V gene lookup returns CDR1 SEHNR and CDR2 FQNEAQ (reference sequence). Full variable domain (outside the CDR3, taken from reference TRBV7-9 and TRBJ2-2): DTGVSQNPRHKITKRGQNVTFRCDPISEHNRLYWYRQTLGQGPEFLTYFQNEAQLEKSRLLSDRFSAERPKGSFSTLEIQRTEQGDSAMYLCASSLRFANTGELFFGEGSRLTVL.

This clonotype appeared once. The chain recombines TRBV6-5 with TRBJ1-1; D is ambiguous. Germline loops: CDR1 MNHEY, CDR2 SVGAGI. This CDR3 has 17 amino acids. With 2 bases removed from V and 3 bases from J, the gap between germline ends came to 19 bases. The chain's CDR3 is CASSYGRPILKDTEAFF. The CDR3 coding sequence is TGTGCCAGCAGTTACGGCAGGCCGATATTGAAAGACACTGAAGCTTTCTTT.

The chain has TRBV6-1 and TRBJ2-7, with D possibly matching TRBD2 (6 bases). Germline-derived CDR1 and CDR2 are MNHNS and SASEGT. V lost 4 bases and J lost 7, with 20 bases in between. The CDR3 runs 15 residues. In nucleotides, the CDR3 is TGTGCCAGCAGTGCGGGACTGGGGTCTTCCGGGGAGCAGTACTTC. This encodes CASSAGLGSSGEQYF.

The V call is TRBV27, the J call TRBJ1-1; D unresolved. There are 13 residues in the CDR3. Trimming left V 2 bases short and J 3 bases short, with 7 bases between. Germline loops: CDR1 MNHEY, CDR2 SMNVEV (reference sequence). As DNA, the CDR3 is TGTGCCAGCAGTTTAACACGGGACACTGAAGCTTTCTTT. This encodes CASSLTRDTEAFF.

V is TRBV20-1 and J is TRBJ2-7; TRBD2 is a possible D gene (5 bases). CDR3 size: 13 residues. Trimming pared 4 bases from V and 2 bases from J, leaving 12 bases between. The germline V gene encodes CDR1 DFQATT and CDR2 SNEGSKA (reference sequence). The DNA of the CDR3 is TGCAGTGCTACCACCGGACTGGCCTACGAGCAGTACTTC. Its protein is CSATTGLAYEQYF.

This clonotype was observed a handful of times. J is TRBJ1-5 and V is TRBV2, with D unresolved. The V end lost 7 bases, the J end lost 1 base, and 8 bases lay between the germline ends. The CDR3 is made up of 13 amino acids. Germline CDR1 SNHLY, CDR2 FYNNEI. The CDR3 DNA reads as TGTGCCAGCAAGAGACAAAGCAATCAGCCCCAGCATTTT. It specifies CASKRQSNQPQHF.

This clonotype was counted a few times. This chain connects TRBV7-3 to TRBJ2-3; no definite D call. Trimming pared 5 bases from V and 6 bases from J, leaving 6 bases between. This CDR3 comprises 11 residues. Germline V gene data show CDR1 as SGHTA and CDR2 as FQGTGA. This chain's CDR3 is CASSVGDTQYF. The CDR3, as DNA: TGTGCCAGCAGCGTTGGTGATACGCAGTATTTT.

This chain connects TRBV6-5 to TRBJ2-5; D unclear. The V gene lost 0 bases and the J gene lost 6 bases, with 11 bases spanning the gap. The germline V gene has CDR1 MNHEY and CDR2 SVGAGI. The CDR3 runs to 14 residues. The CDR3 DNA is TGTGCCAGCAGTTACTCGAAGATCGAACAGACCCAGTACTTC. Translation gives CASSYSKIEQTQYF.

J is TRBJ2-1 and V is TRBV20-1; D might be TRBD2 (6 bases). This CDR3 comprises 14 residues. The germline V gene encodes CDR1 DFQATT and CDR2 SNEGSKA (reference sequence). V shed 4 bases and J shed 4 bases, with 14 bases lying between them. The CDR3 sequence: CSANSGTSYNEQFF. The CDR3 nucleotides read TGCAGTGCTAATTCCGGGACTTCGTACAATGAGCAGTTCTTC.

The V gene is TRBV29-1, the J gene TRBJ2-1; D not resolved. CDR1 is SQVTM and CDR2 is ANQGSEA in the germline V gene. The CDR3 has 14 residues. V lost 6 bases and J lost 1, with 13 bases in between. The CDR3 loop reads CSVGGTSSYNEQFF. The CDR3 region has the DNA TGCAGCGTCGGCGGCACTTCATCCTACAATGAGCAGTTCTTC.

In nucleotides, the CDR3 is TGTGCCAGCAGTCCGGGTAGGGCAAATAATTCACCCCTCCACTTT. It is translated as CASSPGRANNSPLHF. The chain employs TRBV27 and TRBJ1-6; no firm D call. Germline CDR1 reads MNHEY; CDR2 reads SMNVEV (reference sequence). The CDR3 length is 15 residues. V lost 5 bases and J 5 bases, leaving 13 bases between the germline ends.

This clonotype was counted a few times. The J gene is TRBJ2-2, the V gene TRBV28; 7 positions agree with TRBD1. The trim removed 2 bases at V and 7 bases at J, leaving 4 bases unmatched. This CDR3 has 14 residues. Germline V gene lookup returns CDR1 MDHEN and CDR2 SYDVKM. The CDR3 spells CASSLNAGGGELFF. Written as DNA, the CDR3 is TGTGCCAGCAGTTTAAATGCAGGGGGCGGGGAGCTGTTTTTT.

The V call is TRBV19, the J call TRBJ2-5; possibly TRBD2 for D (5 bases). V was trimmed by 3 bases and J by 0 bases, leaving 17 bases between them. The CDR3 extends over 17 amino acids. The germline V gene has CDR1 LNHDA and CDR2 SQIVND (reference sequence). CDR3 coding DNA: TGTGCCAGTAGTATGGACCCCCCCGGGAACTACCAAGAGACCCAGTACTTC. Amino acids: CASSMDPPGNYQETQYF.

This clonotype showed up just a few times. The CDR3 here is CSASPGTVTDTQYF. The CDR3 DNA reads TGCAGTGCTAGCCCCGGGACCGTTACAGATACGCAGTATTTT. The chain joins TRBV20-1 to TRBJ2-3; D may correspond to TRBD1 or TRBD2 (5 bases each). CDR3 size: 14 residues. Germline V gene data show CDR1 as DFQATT and CDR2 as SNEGSKA (reference sequence). Trimming pared 3 bases from V and 3 bases from J, leaving 13 bases between.